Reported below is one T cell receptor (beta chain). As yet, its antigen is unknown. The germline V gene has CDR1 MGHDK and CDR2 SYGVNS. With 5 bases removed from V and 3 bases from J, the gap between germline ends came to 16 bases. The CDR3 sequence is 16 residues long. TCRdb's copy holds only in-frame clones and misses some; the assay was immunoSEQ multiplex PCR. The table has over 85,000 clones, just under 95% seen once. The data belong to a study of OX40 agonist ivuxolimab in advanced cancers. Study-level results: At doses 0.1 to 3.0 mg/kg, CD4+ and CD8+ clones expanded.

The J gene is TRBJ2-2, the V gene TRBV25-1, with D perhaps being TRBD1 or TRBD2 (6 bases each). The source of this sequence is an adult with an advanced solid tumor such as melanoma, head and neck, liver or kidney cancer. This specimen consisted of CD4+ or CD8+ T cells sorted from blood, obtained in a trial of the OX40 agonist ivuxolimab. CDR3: CASSPRGTTYTGELFF. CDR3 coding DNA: TGTGCCAGCAGTCCCCGCGGGACAACGTACACCGGGGAGCTGTTTTTT.